The T cell receptor beta chain under discussion was sequenced for a study of CD8+ T cells in alopecia areata. TCR sequencing used cDNA made by reverse transcription of extracted RNA. This table comes from immunoSEQ multiplex PCR, and its TCRdb copy is limited to in-frame clones, with some not included. The profile covers 100,000 to 130,000 clones, with 84% appearing a single time and around 25% taken by the ten largest. As regards this clone: Its antigen is still unknown.

General study findings and limits: Mice gave a clearer picture of TCR sharing than patients did, possibly for HLA-related reasons.

Germline assignment: CDR1 SEHNR and CDR2 FQNEAQ (reference sequence). The trim removed 4 bases at V and 0 bases at J, leaving 16 bases unmatched. CDR3 length: 19 amino acids. The treatment here: oral pan-JAK inhibitor, 5-10 mg twice daily. Alopecia areata patients provided lesional scalp punch biopsies and peripheral blood, both collected for the study. The source was CD8+ T cells sorted from blood, collected at week 24, from a patient treated with tofacitinib. The rearrangement links TRBV7-9 to TRBJ2-3, with 7 bases matching TRBD1. The source is a human donor with alopecia areata. The CDR3, as DNA: TGTGCCAGCAGCTCCCGGACGCCGGGACAGCCAACTAGCACAGATACGCAGTATTTT. Its protein is CASSSRTPGQPTSTDTQYF.